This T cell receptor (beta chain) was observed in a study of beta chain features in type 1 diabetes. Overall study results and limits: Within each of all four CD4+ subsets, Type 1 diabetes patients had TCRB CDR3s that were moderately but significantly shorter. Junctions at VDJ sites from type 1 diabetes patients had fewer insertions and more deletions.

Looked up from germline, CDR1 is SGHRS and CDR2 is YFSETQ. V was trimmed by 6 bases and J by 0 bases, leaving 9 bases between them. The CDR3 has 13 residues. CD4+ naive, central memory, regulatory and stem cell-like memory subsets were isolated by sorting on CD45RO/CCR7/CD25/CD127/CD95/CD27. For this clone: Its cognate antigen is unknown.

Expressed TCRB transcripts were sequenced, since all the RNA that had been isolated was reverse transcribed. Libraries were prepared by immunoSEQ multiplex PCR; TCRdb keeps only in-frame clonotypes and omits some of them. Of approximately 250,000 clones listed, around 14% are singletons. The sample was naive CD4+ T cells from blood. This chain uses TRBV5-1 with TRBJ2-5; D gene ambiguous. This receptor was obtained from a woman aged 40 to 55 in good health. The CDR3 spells CASTGGYQETQYF. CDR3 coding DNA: TGCGCCAGCACGGGTGGGTACCAAGAGACCCAGTACTTC.